This T cell receptor (beta chain) was identified during a study of beta chain features in type 1 diabetes. Isolated RNA was reverse transcribed in full, so expressed TCRB transcripts were sequenced. Libraries were prepared by immunoSEQ multiplex PCR; TCRdb keeps only in-frame clonotypes and omits some of them. The sample lists roughly 610,000 clones, around a sixth occurring once. Trimming pared 2 bases from V and 7 bases from J, leaving 15 bases between. In germline, CDR1 is MNHEY, CDR2 SVGAGI. This CDR3 spans 14 amino acids. Sample: naive CD4+ T cells from blood. This receptor was taken from a man in his late teens or twenties in good health. The chain has TRBV6-5 and TRBJ2-7, with D uncertain. The CDR3 reads CASSYHGQMGEQYF. The DNA of the CDR3 is TGTGCCAGCAGTTACCACGGGCAGATGGGGGAGCAGTACTTC.